The 2 T cell receptor beta chains below were found in one sample sequenced in a study of siplizumab effects on memory and regulatory T cells (dated by TCRdb to the late 2010s). Library prep was done by the immunoSEQ multiplex PCR assay. The table comes from immuneACCESS by way of TCRdb, which keeps in-frame sequences with V and J called. Part of the clones is missing from these tables; in studies checked, under half for an unresolved V gene and the rest for unknown reasons. This sample lists tens of thousands of clones; approximately 82% were detected once. The ten largest clones take up more than 3.5% of the sample. Sequencing was carried out using memory CD4+ T cells sorted from blood. The cell subset or site label on this specimen signifies: unstimulated CD4+ memory T cells. These TCRs come from a human donor in good health.

The chain has TRBV15 and TRBJ2-3; the match to TRBD1 covers 8 bases. From germline, CDR1 is LNHNV and CDR2 YYDKDF (reference sequence). V lost 5 bases, J lost 1 base, and 5 bases stayed unmatched. This CDR3 is 15 amino acids long. CDR3 nucleotide sequence: TGTGCCACCAGCGGACAGGGATTCGGCACAGATACGCAGTATTTT. This translates into CATSGQGFGTDTQYF.

The rearrangement links TRBV7-2 to TRBJ1-1, with 7 nucleotides matching TRBD1. Germline trimming cut 8 bases from V and 1 base from J; bases unmatched to any gene: 10. The germline CDR1 and CDR2 sequences are SGHTA and FQGNSA. The CDR3 length is 15 residues. CDR3 sequence (DNA): TGTGCCAGCCGATCACAGGGGTCGGGGAACACTGAAGCTTTCTTT. This codes for CASRSQGSGNTEAFF.